In this sample, the clone carrying this T cell receptor beta chain turned up once. Measured with immunoSEQ multiplex PCR; TCRdb has only the in-frame clones, and not every one. The table includes about 320,000 clones, more than 70% detected once. This sample was included in a study of blood T cell repertoires in COVID-19. The sample taken for sequencing was peripheral blood. This TCR was recovered from a woman aged 50 to 60 with acute or convalescent COVID-19.

The CDR3 DNA reads as TGTGCCACCAGCAGAGTTAACAACGGCGGGAGCGAGCAGTACTTC. As protein: CATSRVNNGGSEQYF. This chain connects TRBV15 to TRBJ2-7, with 7 nucleotides matching TRBD2. Trimming removed 1 base from V and 6 bases from J; junction bases left unmatched: 9. The CDR3 is made up of 15 amino acids. Germline CDR1 and CDR2: LNHNV and YYDKDF (reference sequence).